What follows are 30 T cell receptor beta chains derived from one specimen sequenced in a study of blood T cell repertoires in COVID-19. This table comes from immunoSEQ multiplex PCR, and its TCRdb copy is limited to in-frame clones, with some not included. This sample has 100,000 to 150,000 clones, with around 81% found just once. Specimen: peripheral blood. The receptor source for this set is a woman in her 50s with acute or convalescent COVID-19.

This clone has just one count. The J gene is TRBJ1-5, the V gene TRBV4-2; D is unresolved. The CDR3 length is 16 residues. V was clipped by 0 bases and J by 5 bases, with 14 bases between them. CDR1 is LGHNA and CDR2 is YNFKEQ in the germline V gene. The CDR3 loop reads CASSQDQSTKDQPQHF. DNA for the CDR3: TGTGCCAGCAGCCAAGATCAGTCAACAAAAGATCAGCCCCAGCATTTT.

The chain joins TRBV14 to TRBJ1-6, with a weak D call TRBD1 (6 bases). This CDR3 region has 15 residues. Germline-derived CDR1 and CDR2 are SGHDN and FVKESK. Trimming shortened V by 2 bases and J by 9 bases, and 14 bases separated the two germline ends. CDR3 amino acids: CASSQNAGVASPLHF. The CDR3 DNA reads as TGTGCCAGCAGCCAAAACGCAGGGGTTGCTTCACCCCTCCACTTT.

The chain recombines TRBV7-8 with TRBJ1-4, with D tentatively TRBD1 (6 bases). Germline CDR1 SGHVS, CDR2 FQNEAQ. V lost 0 bases and J 4 bases, leaving 18 bases between the germline ends. The CDR3 runs 18 residues. CDR3: CASSLAGVGDTYNEKLFF. The CDR3 nucleotides read TGTGCCAGCAGCTTAGCGGGGGTTGGGGACACGTATAATGAAAAACTGTTTTTT.

This sequence joins TRBV19 and TRBJ1-5; TRBD1 might be the D (5 bases). The V gene's germline CDR1 is LNHDA and CDR2 SQIVND (reference sequence). The CDR3 totals 17 residues. The V end lost 5 bases, the J end lost 2 bases, and 19 bases lay between the germline ends. The CDR3 region has the DNA TGTGCCAGTAGTGGTTTAGGGGCAGCGAAGGGCAATCAGCCCCAGCATTTT. It encodes CASSGLGAAKGNQPQHF.

The CDR3 DNA is TGTGCCTGGAGCAGGGGGCAGGGAAGCTCCTATAATTCACCCCTCCACTTT. Translation gives CAWSRGQGSSYNSPLHF. The J gene is TRBJ1-6, the V gene TRBV30; 8 bases are shared with TRBD1. CDR3 length: 17 residues. Germline assignment: CDR1 GTSNPN and CDR2 SVGIG (reference sequence). The V and J ends lost 3 bases and 0 bases, in that order; junction bases with no gene match: 7.

The chain is built from TRBV5-1 and TRBJ2-2, with TRBD1 matching 7 bases. The CDR3 totals 15 residues. Trimming at V came to 5 bases and at J to 6 bases, leaving 10 bases not matched to a gene. In germline, CDR1 is SGHRS, CDR2 YFSETQ. The CDR3 loop is CASSLRTGESGELFF. In nucleotides, the CDR3 is TGCGCCAGCAGTTTAAGAACAGGGGAATCCGGGGAGCTGTTTTTT.

V usage is TRBV29-1 and J usage is TRBJ2-5, with TRBD2 as a possible D gene (5 bases). This CDR3 has 12 amino acids. CDR1 SQVTM and CDR2 ANQGSEA come from the germline V gene. The V end was cut by 6 bases, the J end by 1 base, with 9 bases between. This chain's CDR3 is CSVQLVQETQYF. The CDR3 coding sequence is TGCAGCGTCCAACTAGTCCAAGAGACCCAGTACTTC.

The chain employs TRBV20-1 and TRBJ2-1; D unclear. Germline assignment: CDR1 DFQATT and CDR2 SNEGSKA (reference sequence). The CDR3 covers 11 residues. Trimming took off 5 bases at V and 10 bases at J, with 12 bases between the two ends. Written as DNA, the CDR3 is TGCAGTGCTGAAATTGGGCGAGAGCAGTTCTTC. Amino acids: CSAEIGREQFF.

CDR3 DNA: TGCAGCGTTGAAGGACAGGGGAGCGGCTACACCTTC. Residues: CSVEGQGSGYTF. The chain has TRBV29-1 and TRBJ1-2, with 8 bases lining up with TRBD1. In germline, CDR1 is SQVTM, CDR2 ANQGSEA. Trimming took 1 base from V and 8 from J; bases not matched to a gene: 3. This CDR3 has 12 residues. The entire variable domain, with the rest obtained from reference TRBV29-1 and TRBJ1-2, is as follows: SAVISQKPSRDICQRGTSLTIQCQVDSQVTMMFWYRQQPGQSLTLIATANQGSEATYESGFVIDKFPISRPNLTFSTLTVSNMSPEDSSIYLCSVEGQGSGYTFGSGTRLTVV.

In DNA, the CDR3 is TGTGCCAGCAGTGCGGACAGGTTGAACACTGAAGCTTTCTTT. It yields the protein CASSADRLNTEAFF. The rearrangement links TRBV6-4 to TRBJ1-1, with TRBD1 identical over 7 bases. The germline gives CDR1 MRHNA, CDR2 SNTAGT. With 4 bases clipped from V and 0 bases from J, the junction kept 2 bases outside the gene matches. This CDR3 comprises 14 residues.

This chain uses TRBV19 with TRBJ1-3; D is ambiguous. The germline V gene encodes CDR1 LNHDA and CDR2 SQIVND (reference sequence). Trimming left V 3 bases short and J 2 bases short, with 8 bases between. CDR3 length: 14 amino acids. The CDR3 is CASSILPAGNTIYF. CDR3 coding DNA: TGTGCCAGTAGTATTCTGCCAGCTGGAAACACCATATATTTT.

The chain uses TRBV27 and TRBJ1-2, with TRBD1 identical over 8 bases. Germline values: CDR1 MNHEY, CDR2 SMNVEV (reference sequence). The V segment lost 4 bases and the J segment 8 bases; nucleotides outside the gene matches: 3. This CDR3 is built from 12 residues. This chain's CDR3 is CASSSTGEGYTF. CDR3 coding DNA: TGTGCCAGCAGTTCGACAGGGGAAGGCTACACCTTC.

This clone appeared once. The chain employs TRBV10-3 and TRBJ2-3; 9 nucleotides match TRBD2. The V segment lost 4 bases and the J segment 5 bases; nucleotides outside the gene matches: 7. The germline gives CDR1 ENHRY, CDR2 SYGVKD. The CDR3 is 15 amino acids. The CDR3 DNA is TGTGCCATCAGTGGTGCGGCTAGCGGGAAAGATACGCAGTATTTT. This encodes CAISGAASGKDTQYF.

The J gene is TRBJ1-1, the V gene TRBV2; D is undetermined. The germline V and J ends were trimmed by 4 bases and 0 bases, with 12 bases remaining between them. In germline, CDR1 is SNHLY, CDR2 FYNNEI. This CDR3 spans 15 amino acids. The CDR3 spells CASSAPRLLNTEAFF. The CDR3 bases are TGTGCCAGCAGTGCGCCCAGACTCCTGAACACTGAAGCTTTCTTT.

A single count supports this clone. V gene TRBV6-2 or TRBV6-3 combines with J gene TRBJ2-2, with 9 bases aligning to TRBD2. Germline V gene data show CDR1 as MNHEY and CDR2 as SVGEGT. CDR3 length: 15 amino acids. V shed 4 bases and J 7 bases; nucleotides not matched to a gene: 7. The CDR3 coding sequence is TGTGCCAGCAGTTCATTAGCGGGGGTCCTCGGGGAGCTGTTTTTT. Amino acids: CASSSLAGVLGELFF.

The chain links TRBV5-1 to TRBJ2-2; 9 nucleotides align to TRBD1. V dropped 0 bases and J dropped 6; count of bases not matched to a gene: 6. Germline V CDR1 and CDR2: SGHRS, YFSETQ. The CDR3 extends over 16 amino acids. The CDR3 reads CASSLGGTGRPGELFF. CDR3 sequence (DNA): TGCGCCAGCAGCTTGGGGGGGACAGGGCGTCCCGGGGAGCTGTTTTTT.

The chain uses TRBV6-5 and TRBJ1-1; 7 positions match TRBD1. The length of the CDR3 is 13 residues. Germline trimming cut 6 bases from V and 5 bases from J; bases unmatched to any gene: 6. CDR1 and CDR2 from the germline V gene are MNHEY and SVGAGI. The CDR3 reads CASSLGGGTEAFF. The CDR3 nucleotides are TGTGCCAGCAGCCTAGGGGGCGGTACTGAAGCTTTCTTT.

V is TRBV29-1 and J is TRBJ1-2, with D unresolved. The V end was cut by 6 bases, the J end by 4 bases, with 21 bases between. There are 15 residues in the CDR3. Per the germline V gene, CDR1 is SQVTM and CDR2 is ANQGSEA. The CDR3 loop is CSVDRREAMGYGYTF. CDR3 nucleotides: TGCAGCGTCGATAGAAGAGAGGCAATGGGCTATGGCTACACCTTC.

The CDR3 DNA is TGTGCCAGCAGCTTAGCGGCTAGCGGGAAAAACGAGCAGTACTTC. It yields the protein CASSLAASGKNEQYF. This rearrangement joins TRBV7-2 to TRBJ2-7, with 9 bases lining up with TRBD2. V was pared by 0 bases and J by 5 bases, with 5 bases of the junction left unmatched. This CDR3 is built from 15 residues. CDR1 and CDR2 from the germline V gene are SGHTA and FQGNSA.

This chain uses TRBV5-4 with TRBJ1-1; TRBD1 aligns across 7 bases. The CDR3 contains 14 residues. CDR1 SGHNT and CDR2 YYREEE come from the germline V gene (reference sequence). V shed 4 bases and J 5 bases; nucleotides not matched to a gene: 8. The CDR3 DNA reads as TGTGCCAGCAGCGAACAGGGGAGTGGGACTGAAGCTTTCTTT. Its translation: CASSEQGSGTEAFF. Drawing the rest from reference TRBV5-4 and TRBJ1-1, the complete variable domain is ETGVTQSPTHLIKTRGQQVTLRCSSQSGHNTVSWYQQALGQGPQFIFQYYREEENGRGNFPPRFSGLQFPNYSSELNVNALELDDSALYLCASSEQGSGTEAFFGQGTRLTVV.

This clone appeared a single time. CDR3 sequence (DNA): TGCGCCAGCAGCCACAGGGAGAACACTGAAGCTTTCTTT. It is translated as CASSHRENTEAFF. The V call is TRBV4-1, the J call TRBJ1-1; perhaps TRBD1 as D (5 bases). The CDR3 loop spans 13 amino acids. The V gene's germline CDR1 is MGHRA and CDR2 YSYEKL. V lost 3 bases and J 1 base, leaving 6 bases between the germline ends.

The chain couples TRBV2 to TRBJ1-1; D is ambiguous. Trimming cost V 9 bases and J 5 bases, with 16 bases left between them. The CDR3 is 13 residues long. Germline V CDR1 and CDR2: SNHLY, FYNNEI. CDR3 sequence (DNA): TGTGCCAGTGGAGAAGAGGCCCAGACTGAAGCTTTCTTT. This translates into CASGEEAQTEAFF.

The chain links TRBV5-1 to TRBJ2-3; D perhaps matches TRBD2 (6 bases). The CDR3 runs 14 residues. Germline-derived CDR1 and CDR2 are SGHRS and YFSETQ. Between the trimmed V and J ends, which lost 4 bases and 4 bases, there was a span of 13 bases. CDR3 loop: CASSRTGAPDTQYF. The CDR3 DNA sequence: TGCGCCAGCAGCAGAACGGGAGCCCCAGATACGCAGTATTTT.

This clone has a handful of counts. The germline gene is not matched at one end of the junction; a read error may be the cause. The CDR3 DNA reads as TGTGCCAGCAGTAACTCACAGGGTTTTAGGACTGAAGCTTTCTTT. Translating gives CASSNSQGFRTEAFF. The chain joins TRBV6-5 to TRBJ1-1; D perhaps matches TRBD1 (6 bases). The CDR3 has 15 residues. Germline CDR1 MNHEY, CDR2 SVGAGI.

The chain is built from TRBV6-6 and TRBJ2-7; D may be TRBD2 (5 bases). This CDR3 spans 16 amino acids. CDR1 is MNHNY, CDR2 SVGAGI, per germline (reference sequence). V shed 2 bases and J shed 1 base, with 15 bases lying between them. In DNA, the CDR3 is TGTGCCAGCAGTTACCCCTCGAGGGTAGGGTCCTACGAGCAGTACTTC. Its protein product is CASSYPSRVGSYEQYF.

The genes are TRBV12-3 or TRBV12-4 and TRBJ2-2, with D possibly TRBD1 on 5 matching bases. V lost 7 bases and J 4 bases, leaving 10 bases between the germline ends. CDR3 length: 13 residues. The CDR3 protein is CASTKDSTGELFF. The CDR3, as DNA: TGTGCCAGCACCAAAGACAGCACCGGGGAGCTGTTTTTT.

The CDR3 bases are TGTGCCAGCAGCCCAGGGACAGGAAAGGGGACTAACTATGGCTACACCTTC. Translating gives CASSPGTGKGTNYGYTF. The genes are TRBV4-2 and TRBJ1-2; 8 nucleotides align to TRBD1. Germline CDR1 LGHNA, CDR2 YNFKEQ. V was pared by 4 bases and J by 0 bases, with 10 bases of the junction left unmatched. CDR3 length: 17 amino acids.

This clone was recorded once. The chain has TRBV5-1 and TRBJ2-1; 9 nucleotides agree with TRBD1. The CDR3 has 15 amino acids. Germline trimming cut 7 bases from V and 6 bases from J; bases unmatched to any gene: 11. Germline V lookup: CDR1 SGHRS, CDR2 YFSETQ. For the CDR3, the DNA is TGCGCCAGCGGGAGAGACAGGGGGACCGTCAATGAGCAGTTCTTC. Translation gives CASGRDRGTVNEQFF. The whole variable domain, filled in from reference TRBV5-1 and TRBJ2-1, reads KAGVTQTPRYLIKTRGQQVTLSCSPISGHRSVSWYQQTPGQGLQFLFEYFSETQRNKGNFPGRFSGRQFSNSRSEMNVSTLELGDSALYLCASGRDRGTVNEQFFGPGTRLTVL.

The J gene is TRBJ1-2, the V gene TRBV30, with D maybe TRBD1 (5 bases). The germline gives CDR1 GTSNPN, CDR2 SVGIG (reference sequence). The ends were cut back, 3 bases at V and 8 bases at J, with 7 bases in the middle. This CDR3 is built from 10 residues. The CDR3 coding sequence is TGTGCCTGGAGAAAGGGGGGCTACACCTTC. Translating it yields CAWRKGGYTF.

The rearrangement links TRBV12-3 or TRBV12-4 to TRBJ1-2, with TRBD1 as a possible D gene (6 bases). The CDR3 has 13 residues. Trimming took 7 bases from V and 4 from J, leaving 13 bases between them. As DNA, the CDR3 is TGTGCCAGCACTTTGAGGGGGGGCTATGGCTACACCTTC. Translated, it gives CASTLRGGYGYTF.